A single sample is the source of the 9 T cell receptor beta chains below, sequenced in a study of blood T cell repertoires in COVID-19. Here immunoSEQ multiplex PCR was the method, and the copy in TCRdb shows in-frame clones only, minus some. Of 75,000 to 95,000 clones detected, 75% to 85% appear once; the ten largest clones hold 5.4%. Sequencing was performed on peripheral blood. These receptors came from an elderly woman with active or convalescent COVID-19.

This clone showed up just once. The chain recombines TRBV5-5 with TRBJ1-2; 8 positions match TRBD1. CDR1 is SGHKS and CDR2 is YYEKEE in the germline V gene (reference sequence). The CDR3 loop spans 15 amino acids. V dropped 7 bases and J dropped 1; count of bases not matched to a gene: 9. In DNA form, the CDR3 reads TGTGCCAGCCGGCCAGGACAGGGAGATAACTATGGCTACACCTTC. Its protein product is CASRPGQGDNYGYTF.

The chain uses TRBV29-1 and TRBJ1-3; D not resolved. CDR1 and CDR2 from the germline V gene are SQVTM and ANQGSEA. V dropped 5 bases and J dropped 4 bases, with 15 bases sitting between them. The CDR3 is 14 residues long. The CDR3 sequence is CSVLHRGSGNTIYF. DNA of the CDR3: TGCAGCGTTTTGCATCGAGGGTCCGGAAACACCATATATTTT.

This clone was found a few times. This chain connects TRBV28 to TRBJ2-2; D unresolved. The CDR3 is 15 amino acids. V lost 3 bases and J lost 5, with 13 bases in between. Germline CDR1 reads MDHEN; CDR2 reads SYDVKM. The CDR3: CASSFFRRRTGELFF. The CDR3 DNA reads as TGTGCCAGCAGTTTCTTTAGACGGAGAACCGGGGAGCTGTTTTTT.

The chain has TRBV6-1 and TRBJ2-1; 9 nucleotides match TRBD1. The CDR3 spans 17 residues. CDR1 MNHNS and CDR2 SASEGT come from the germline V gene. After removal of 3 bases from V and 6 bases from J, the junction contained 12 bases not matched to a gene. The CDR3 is CASSERLGQGFRNEQFF. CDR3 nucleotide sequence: TGTGCCAGCAGTGAGCGACTGGGACAGGGTTTTCGCAATGAGCAGTTCTTC.

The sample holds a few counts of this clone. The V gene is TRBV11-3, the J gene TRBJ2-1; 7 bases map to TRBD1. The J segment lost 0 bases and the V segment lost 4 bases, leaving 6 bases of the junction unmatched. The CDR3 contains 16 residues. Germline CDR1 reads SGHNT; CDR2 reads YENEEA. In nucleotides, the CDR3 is TGTGCCAGCAGCTCAGGACAGGTCAGCTCCTACAATGAGCAGTTCTTC. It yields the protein CASSSGQVSSYNEQFF.

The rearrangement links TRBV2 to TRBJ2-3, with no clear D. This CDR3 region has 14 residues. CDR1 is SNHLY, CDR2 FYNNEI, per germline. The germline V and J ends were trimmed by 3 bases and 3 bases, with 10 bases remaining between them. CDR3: CASSDLGSTDTQYF. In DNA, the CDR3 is TGTGCCAGCAGTGATCTAGGATCGACAGATACGCAGTATTTT.

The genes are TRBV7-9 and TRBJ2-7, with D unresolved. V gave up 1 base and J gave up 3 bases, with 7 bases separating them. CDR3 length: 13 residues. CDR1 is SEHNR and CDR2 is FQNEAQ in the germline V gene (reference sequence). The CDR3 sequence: CASSLDRVYEQYF. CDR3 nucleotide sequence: TGTGCCAGCAGCTTAGACAGAGTCTACGAGCAGTACTTC.

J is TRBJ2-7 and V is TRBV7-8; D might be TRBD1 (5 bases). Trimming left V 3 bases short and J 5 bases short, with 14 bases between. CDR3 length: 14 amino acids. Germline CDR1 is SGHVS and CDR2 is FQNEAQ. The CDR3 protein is CASSFYPDKNEQYF. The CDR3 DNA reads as TGTGCCAGCAGCTTCTACCCGGACAAGAACGAGCAGTACTTC. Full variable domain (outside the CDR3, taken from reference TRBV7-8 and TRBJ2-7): GAGVSQSPRYKVAKRGQDVALRCDPISGHVSLFWYQQALGQGPEFLTYFQNEAQLDKSGLPSDRFFAERPEGSVSTLKIQRTQQEDSAVYLCASSFYPDKNEQYFGPGTRLTVT.

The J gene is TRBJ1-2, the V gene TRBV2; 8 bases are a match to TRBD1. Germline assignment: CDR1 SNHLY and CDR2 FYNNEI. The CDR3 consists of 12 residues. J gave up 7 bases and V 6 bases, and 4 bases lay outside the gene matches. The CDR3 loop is CASRRTGFGYTF. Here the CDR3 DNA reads TGTGCCAGCAGGAGGACAGGGTTTGGCTACACCTTC.